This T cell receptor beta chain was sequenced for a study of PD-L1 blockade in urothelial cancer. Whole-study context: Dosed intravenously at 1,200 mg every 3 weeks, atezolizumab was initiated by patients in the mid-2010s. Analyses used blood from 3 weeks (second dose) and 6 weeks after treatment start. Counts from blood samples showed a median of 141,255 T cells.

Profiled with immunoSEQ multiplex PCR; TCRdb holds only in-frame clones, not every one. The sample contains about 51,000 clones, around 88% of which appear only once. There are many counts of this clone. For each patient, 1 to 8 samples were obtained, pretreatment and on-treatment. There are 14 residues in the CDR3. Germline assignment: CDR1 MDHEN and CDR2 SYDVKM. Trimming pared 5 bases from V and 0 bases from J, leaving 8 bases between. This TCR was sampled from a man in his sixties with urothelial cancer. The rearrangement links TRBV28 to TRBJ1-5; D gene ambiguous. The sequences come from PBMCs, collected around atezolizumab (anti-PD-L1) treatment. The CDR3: CASSTEASNQPQHF. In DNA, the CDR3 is TGTGCCAGCAGTACCGAGGCTAGCAATCAGCCCCAGCATTTT.